A selection of T cell receptor beta chains follows, all from one sample in a study of T cell changes during pregnancy in multiple sclerosis. Repertoires were generated with immunoSEQ multiplex PCR, while TCRdb's copy carries only in-frame clones and drops some. The table shows about 34,000 clones, with over 85% occurring only once. Sample: CD8+ T cells from peripheral blood mononuclear cells, taken in the third trimester of pregnancy. These receptors were taken from a female donor with multiple sclerosis, enrolled in a pregnancy study. The CDR3 runs from the conserved cysteine through the conserved F or W. The order of the fields is clone size, D gene, J gene, V gene, CDR3 protein, CDR3 DNA. The D gene is left open where the match is weak. Part of the rows lack a size; the others show once, few, many or a class for expanded clones.

. | . | TRBJ1-4 | TRBV19 | CASSDQGIDEKLFF | TGTGCCAGTAGTGACCAGGGGATCGATGAAAAACTGTTTTTT
few | TRBD1 | TRBJ1-1 | TRBV2 | CASDSSGTDMNTEAFF | TGTGCCAGCGATTCCTCCGGGACAGATATGAACACTGAAGCTTTCTTT
. | . | TRBJ1-2 | TRBV27 | CASSFRGQNYGYTF | TGTGCCAGCAGTTTCAGGGGCCAGAACTATGGCTACACCTTC
. | . | TRBJ2-2 | TRBV4-3 | CASSQLHPNTGELFF | TGCGCCAGCAGCCAGTTACACCCGAACACCGGGGAGCTGTTTTTT
once | . | TRBJ1-2 | TRBV7-3 | CASFHPGESRGNYGYTF | TGTGCCAGCTTCCACCCCGGCGAGTCTAGGGGGAACTATGGCTACACCTTC
. | . | TRBJ1-2 | TRBV6-6 | CASMDETGPRSYTF | TGTGCCAGCATGGACGAGACAGGCCCTAGGAGCTACACCTTC
. | TRBD2 | TRBJ2-3 | TRBV10-2 | CASSDFSGAGGPSTDTQYF | TGCGCCAGCAGTGACTTTTCGGGAGCGGGGGGTCCTAGCACAGATACGCAGTATTTT
. | . | TRBJ2-7 | TRBV19 | CASSMRAEYEQYF | TGTGCCAGTAGTATGAGGGCGGAATACGAGCAGTACTTC
. | . | TRBJ1-1 | TRBV5-5 | CASSLGAGAMNTEAFF | TGTGCCAGCAGCTTGGGAGCAGGGGCCATGAACACTGAAGCTTTCTTT
. | TRBD2 | TRBJ2-7 | TRBV13 | CASSFLAGGPGEQYF | TGTGCCAGCAGCTTCCTAGCGGGGGGGCCAGGCGAGCAGTACTTC
. | . | TRBJ1-4 | TRBV9 | CASSGGNEKLFF | TGTGCCAGCAGCGGCGGTAATGAAAAACTGTTTTTT
. | TRBD2 | TRBJ2-7 | TRBV7-2 | CASSLTSGGTYEQYF | TGTGCCAGCAGCTTGACTAGCGGGGGGACCTACGAGCAGTACTTC
. | . | TRBJ2-3 | TRBV4-1 | CASSQVMGGPGDTQYF | TGCGCCAGCAGCCAAGTAATGGGGGGGCCAGGAGATACGCAGTATTTT
. | TRBD2 | TRBJ2-1 | TRBV4-2 | CASSQDYGSATSPNEQFF | TGTGCCAGCAGCCAAGATTATGGGTCCGCGACTAGCCCCAATGAGCAGTTCTTC
. | TRBD2 | TRBJ2-1 | TRBV19 | CASMGGLAAYNEQFF | TGTGCCAGTATGGGGGGACTAGCGGCCTACAATGAGCAGTTCTTC
. | TRBD1 | TRBJ2-5 | TRBV15 | CATSAKGQVGVETQYF | TGTGCCACCAGCGCCAAGGGACAGGTGGGGGTAGAGACCCAGTACTTC